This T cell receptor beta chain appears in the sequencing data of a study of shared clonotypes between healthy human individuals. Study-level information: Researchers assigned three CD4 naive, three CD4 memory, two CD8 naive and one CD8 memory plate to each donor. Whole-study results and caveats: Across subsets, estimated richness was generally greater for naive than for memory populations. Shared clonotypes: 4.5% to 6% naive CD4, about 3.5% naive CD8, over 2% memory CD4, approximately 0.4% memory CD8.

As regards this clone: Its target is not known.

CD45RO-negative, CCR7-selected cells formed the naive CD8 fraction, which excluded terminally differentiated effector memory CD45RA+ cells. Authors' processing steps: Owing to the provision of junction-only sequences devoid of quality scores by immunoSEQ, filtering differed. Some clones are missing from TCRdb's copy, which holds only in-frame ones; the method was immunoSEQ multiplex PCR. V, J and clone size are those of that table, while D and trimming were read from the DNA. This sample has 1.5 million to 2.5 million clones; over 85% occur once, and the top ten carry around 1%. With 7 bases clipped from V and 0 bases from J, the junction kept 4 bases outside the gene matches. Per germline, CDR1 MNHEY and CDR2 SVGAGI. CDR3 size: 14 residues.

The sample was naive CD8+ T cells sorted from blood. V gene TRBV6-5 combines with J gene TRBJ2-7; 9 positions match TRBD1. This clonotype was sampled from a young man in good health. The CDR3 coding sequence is TGTGCCAGCACCGGACAGGGGCCCTCCTACGAGCAGTACTTC. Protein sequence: CASTGQGPSYEQYF.